Shown below are 17 T cell receptor beta chains from a single sample sequenced in a study of blood T cell repertoires in COVID-19. The assay was immunoSEQ multiplex PCR, and TCRdb's table has in-frame clones only and misses some. In the table there are 150,000 to 200,000 clones, about 85% of which are singletons. Sequenced sample: peripheral blood. The receptors stem from a man between 18 and 29 years old with acute or convalescent COVID-19.

A few counts support this clone. The J gene is TRBJ2-2, the V gene TRBV5-1; 7 bases fit TRBD1. V trimming: 2 bases; J trimming: 6 bases; junction bases outside the gene matches: 7. Germline-derived CDR1 and CDR2 are SGHRS and YFSETQ. The CDR3 has 15 amino acids. As DNA, the CDR3 is TGCGCCAGCAGCTTCTCAGGGGGTATCCCCGGGGAGCTGTTTTTT. As protein: CASSFSGGIPGELFF.

This clone was observed once. The V call is TRBV27, the J call TRBJ1-1; D is possibly TRBD1 (5 bases). Germline CDR1 MNHEY, CDR2 SMNVEV (reference sequence). The CDR3 totals 15 residues. Trimming pared 4 bases from V and 6 bases from J, leaving 18 bases between. Written as DNA, the CDR3 is TGTGCCAGCAGTTCCGGCCGGGGGAGAGGCTCTGAAGCTTTCTTT. As protein: CASSSGRGRGSEAFF.

V is TRBV5-8 and J is TRBJ2-3; D possibly corresponds to TRBD2 (6 bases). The CDR3 length is 16 residues. CDR1 is SGHTS and CDR2 is YDEGEE in the germline V gene. Trimming shortened V by 0 bases and J by 0 bases, and 11 bases separated the two germline ends. The CDR3, as DNA: TGTGCCAGCAGCTTGGTCGAAGGGACTAGCACAGATACGCAGTATTTT. It translates to CASSLVEGTSTDTQYF.

The chain uses TRBV5-1 and TRBJ2-7; 8 positions agree with TRBD1. Unmatched junction bases numbered 6, after V lost 2 bases and J lost 5 bases. The CDR3 loop spans 14 amino acids. In germline, CDR1 is SGHRS, CDR2 YFSETQ. CDR3 nucleotides: TGCGCCAGCAGCTTTACAGGGGGTGGCGACGAGCAGTACGTC. Its translation: CASSFTGGGDEQYV.

The table lists this clone with a count of one. The V gene is TRBV7-8, the J gene TRBJ2-7; perhaps TRBD1 as D (6 bases). Germline V lookup: CDR1 SGHVS, CDR2 FQNEAQ. The CDR3 loop spans 15 amino acids. V dropped 4 bases and J dropped 0 bases, with 13 bases sitting between them. The CDR3: CASSSTGRISYEQYF. In DNA form, the CDR3 reads TGTGCCAGCAGCTCGACAGGTCGTATCTCCTACGAGCAGTACTTC.

This clone was observed once. The rearrangement joins TRBV12-3 or TRBV12-4 to TRBJ2-7; 9 bases align to TRBD1. J was trimmed by 5 bases and V by 3 bases; bases with no gene match: 2. CDR3 length equals 13 residues. The CDR3 sequence is CASSFGTGNEQYV. In nucleotides, the CDR3 is TGTGCCAGCAGTTTTGGGACAGGGAACGAGCAGTACGTC.

This chain connects TRBV2 to TRBJ2-3; TRBD2 agrees at 7 bases. CDR1 is SNHLY and CDR2 is FYNNEI in the germline V gene. This CDR3 has 14 residues. V shed 7 bases and J 4 bases; nucleotides not matched to a gene: 8. The CDR3 region is CASTESGVPDTQYF. Written as DNA, the CDR3 is TGTGCCAGCACCGAAAGCGGGGTCCCAGATACGCAGTATTTT.

The CDR3 loop reads CASSIRTDNSPLHF. The DNA of the CDR3 is TGCGCCAGCAGTATAAGGACAGACAATTCACCCCTCCACTTT. The chain carries TRBV5-1 and TRBJ1-6, with D possibly matching TRBD1 (6 bases). Germline lookup yields CDR1 SGHRS and CDR2 YFSETQ. The CDR3 consists of 14 residues. V lost 5 bases to trimming and J lost 7 bases, with 13 bases between them.

The gene calls are TRBV28 and TRBJ1-2; D uncertain. This CDR3 has 15 residues. Trimming shortened V by 6 bases and J by 1 base, and 15 bases separated the two germline ends. Germline loops: CDR1 MDHEN, CDR2 SYDVKM. DNA of the CDR3: TGTGCCAGCAGCCCCGTCCAAGCCGGTAACTATGGCTACACCTTC. Its protein product is CASSPVQAGNYGYTF.

V is TRBV12-3 or TRBV12-4 and J is TRBJ2-7, with TRBD2 as a possible D gene (6 bases). Trimming removed 6 bases at V and 3 bases at J, with 12 bases between. CDR3 length equals 13 residues. The CDR3 spells CASRSLAGYEQYV. As DNA, the CDR3 is TGTGCCAGCAGATCACTAGCAGGCTACGAGCAGTACGTC.

This sequence joins TRBV5-1 and TRBJ1-4; 10 nucleotides line up with TRBD1. Germline values: CDR1 SGHRS, CDR2 YFSETQ. This CDR3 is built from 15 residues. The trim removed 4 bases at V and 5 bases at J, leaving 5 bases unmatched. The CDR3 here is CASSGGTGVNEKLFF. The CDR3 DNA is TGCGCCAGCAGCGGCGGGACAGGGGTAAATGAAAAACTGTTTTTT. Combining the CDR3 with reference TRBV5-1 and TRBJ1-4 gives the whole variable domain KAGVTQTPRYLIKTRGQQVTLSCSPISGHRSVSWYQQTPGQGLQFLFEYFSETQRNKGNFPGRFSGRQFSNSRSEMNVSTLELGDSALYLCASSGGTGVNEKLFFGSGTQLSVL.

The chain uses TRBV6-5 and TRBJ1-5; 7 bases map to TRBD1. The trim removed 5 bases at V and 5 bases at J, leaving 9 bases unmatched. The germline V gene encodes CDR1 MNHEY and CDR2 SVGAGI. The CDR3 contains 15 residues. DNA for the CDR3: TGTGCCAGCAGTCCGCAGGGGGTTGGGGATCAGCCCCAGCATTTT. Protein: CASSPQGVGDQPQHF.

V gene TRBV15 combines with J gene TRBJ1-1; 8 bases match TRBD1. The junction had 9 bases not matched to a gene; V was cut back by 6 bases and J by 0 bases. The CDR3 consists of 16 residues. Germline CDR1 reads LNHNV; CDR2 reads YYDKDF (reference sequence). The CDR3 coding sequence is TGTGCCACCAGTCCCGAGACAGGGGCCATGAACACTGAAGCTTTCTTT. It specifies CATSPETGAMNTEAFF.

CDR3 in amino acids: CASRTTGGGTEAFF. Here the CDR3 DNA reads TGTGCCAGCAGAACCACAGGGGGAGGCACTGAAGCTTTCTTT. The V call is TRBV2, the J call TRBJ1-1; 8 bases align to TRBD1. The ends lost 6 bases at V and 4 bases at J; junction bases unmatched: 7. The V gene's germline CDR1 is SNHLY and CDR2 FYNNEI. This CDR3 is built from 14 residues.

The chain recombines TRBV30 with TRBJ2-5; D is unclear. Germline V gene sequence: CDR1 GTSNPN, CDR2 SVGIG (reference sequence). The length of the CDR3 is 12 residues. V was shortened by 2 bases and J by 4 bases, with 8 bases between the two germline ends. The CDR3 sequence: CAWSFGRETQYF. In DNA form, the CDR3 reads TGTGCCTGGAGTTTCGGTCGAGAGACCCAGTACTTC.

The chain couples TRBV11-3 to TRBJ1-3, with 7 bases lining up with TRBD1. The CDR3 is 14 residues long. The germline V gene encodes CDR1 SGHNT and CDR2 YENEEA. V lost 5 bases, J lost 2 bases, and 3 bases stayed unmatched. CDR3 protein: CASSLGTAGNTIYF. The CDR3 DNA sequence: TGTGCCAGCAGCCTCGGGACAGCTGGAAACACCATATATTTT.

V gene TRBV18 combines with J gene TRBJ1-1; 8 bases map to TRBD1. Germline lookup yields CDR1 KGHSH and CDR2 LQKENI. CDR3 length: 15 amino acids. The V and J ends lost 2 bases and 1 base, in that order; junction bases with no gene match: 3. The CDR3, as DNA: TGTGCCAGCTCACCAGCAGGGGGCGAGAACACTGAAGCTTTCTTT. Protein: CASSPAGGENTEAFF.